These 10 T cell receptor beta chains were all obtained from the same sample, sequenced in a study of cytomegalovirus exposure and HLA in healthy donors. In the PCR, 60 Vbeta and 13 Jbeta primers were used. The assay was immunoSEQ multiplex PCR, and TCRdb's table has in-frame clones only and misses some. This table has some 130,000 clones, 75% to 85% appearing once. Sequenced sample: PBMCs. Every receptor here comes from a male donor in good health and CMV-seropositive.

CDR3 residues: CASSLEPGAGANVLTF. Here the CDR3 DNA reads TGTGCCAGCAGTTTGGAACCAGGGGCTGGGGCCAACGTCCTGACTTTC. The chain carries TRBV28 and TRBJ2-6; D is possibly TRBD1 (6 bases). Trimming pared 3 bases from V and 2 bases from J, leaving 11 bases between. The length of the CDR3 is 16 residues. The germline V gene encodes CDR1 MDHEN and CDR2 SYDVKM.

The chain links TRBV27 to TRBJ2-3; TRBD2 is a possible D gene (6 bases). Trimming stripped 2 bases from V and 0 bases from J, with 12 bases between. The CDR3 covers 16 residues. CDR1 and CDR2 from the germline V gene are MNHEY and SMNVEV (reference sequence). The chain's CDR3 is CASSLEGDSSTDTQYF. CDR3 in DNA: TGTGCCAGCAGTTTAGAAGGGGACTCTAGCACAGATACGCAGTATTTT.

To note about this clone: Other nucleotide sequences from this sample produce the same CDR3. CDR3 in amino acids: CASSPSGISEQYF. The CDR3 coding sequence is TGTGCCAGTAGTCCTAGCGGGATCTCCGAGCAGTACTTC. The chain joins TRBV19 to TRBJ2-7; 9 nucleotides line up with TRBD2. Trimming cost V 5 bases and J 6 bases; bases outside gene matches: 5. The germline CDR1 and CDR2 sequences are LNHDA and SQIVND (reference sequence). The CDR3 covers 13 residues.

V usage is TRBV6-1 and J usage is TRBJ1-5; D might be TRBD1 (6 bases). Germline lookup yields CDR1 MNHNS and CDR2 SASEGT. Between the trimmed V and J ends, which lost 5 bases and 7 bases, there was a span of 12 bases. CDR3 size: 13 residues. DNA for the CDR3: TGTGCCAGCAGTTCCCAGGGGCGGCAGCCCCAGCATTTT. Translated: CASSSQGRQPQHF.

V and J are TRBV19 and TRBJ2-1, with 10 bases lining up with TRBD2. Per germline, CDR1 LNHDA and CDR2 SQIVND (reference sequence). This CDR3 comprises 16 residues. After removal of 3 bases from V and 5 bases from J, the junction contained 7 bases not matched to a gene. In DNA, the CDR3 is TGTGCCAGTAGTATCCTAGCGGGAGAATACCACAATGAGCAGTTCTTC. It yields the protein CASSILAGEYHNEQFF.

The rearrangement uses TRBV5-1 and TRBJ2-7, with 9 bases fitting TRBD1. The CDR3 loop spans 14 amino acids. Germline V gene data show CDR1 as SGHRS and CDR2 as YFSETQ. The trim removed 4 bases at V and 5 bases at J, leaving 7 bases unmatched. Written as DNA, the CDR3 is TGCGCCAGCAGCCGTCCCGGGACAGGGAACGAGCAGTACTTC. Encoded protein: CASSRPGTGNEQYF.

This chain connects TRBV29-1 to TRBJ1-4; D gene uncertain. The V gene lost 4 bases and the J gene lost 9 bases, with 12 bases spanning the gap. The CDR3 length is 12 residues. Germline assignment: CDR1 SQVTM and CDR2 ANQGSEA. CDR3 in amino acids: CSVAEGGKKLFF. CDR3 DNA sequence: TGCAGCGTTGCGGAGGGTGGGAAAAAACTGTTTTTT. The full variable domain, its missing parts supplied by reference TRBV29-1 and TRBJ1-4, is SAVISQKPSRDICQRGTSLTIQCQVDSQVTMMFWYRQQPGQSLTLIATANQGSEATYESGFVIDKFPISRPNLTFSTLTVSNMSPEDSSIYLCSVAEGGKKLFFGSGTQLSVL.

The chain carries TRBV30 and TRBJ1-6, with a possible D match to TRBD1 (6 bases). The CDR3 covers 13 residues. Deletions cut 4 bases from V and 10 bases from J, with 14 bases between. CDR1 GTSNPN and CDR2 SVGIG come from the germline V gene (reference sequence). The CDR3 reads CAWTGAIGSPLHF. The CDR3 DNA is TGTGCCTGGACAGGGGCGATAGGGTCACCCCTCCACTTT. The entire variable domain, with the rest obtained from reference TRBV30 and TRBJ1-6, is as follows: SQTIHQWPATLVQPVGSPLSLECTVEGTSNPNLYWYRQAAGRGLQLLFYSVGIGQISSEVPQNLSASRPQDRQFILSSKKLLLSDSGFYLCAWTGAIGSPLHFGNGTRLTVT.

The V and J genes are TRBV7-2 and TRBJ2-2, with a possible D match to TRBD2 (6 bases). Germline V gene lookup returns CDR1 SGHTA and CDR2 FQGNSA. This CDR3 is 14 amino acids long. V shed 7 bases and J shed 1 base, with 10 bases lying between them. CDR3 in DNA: TGTGCCAGCAAACGGGACTGGAACACCGGGGAGCTGTTTTTT. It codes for CASKRDWNTGELFF. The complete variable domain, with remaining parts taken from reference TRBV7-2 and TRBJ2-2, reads GAGVSQSPSNKVTEKGKDVELRCDPISGHTALYWYRQSLGQGLEFLIYFQGNSAPDKSGLPSDRFSAERTGGSVSTLTIQRTQQEDSAVYLCASKRDWNTGELFFGEGSRLTVL.

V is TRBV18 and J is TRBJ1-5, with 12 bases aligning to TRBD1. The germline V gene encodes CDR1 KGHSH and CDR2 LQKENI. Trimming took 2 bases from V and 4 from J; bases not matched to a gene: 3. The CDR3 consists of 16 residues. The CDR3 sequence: CASSPRGQGANQPQHF. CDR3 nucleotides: TGTGCCAGCTCACCAAGGGGACAGGGGGCGAATCAGCCCCAGCATTTT.